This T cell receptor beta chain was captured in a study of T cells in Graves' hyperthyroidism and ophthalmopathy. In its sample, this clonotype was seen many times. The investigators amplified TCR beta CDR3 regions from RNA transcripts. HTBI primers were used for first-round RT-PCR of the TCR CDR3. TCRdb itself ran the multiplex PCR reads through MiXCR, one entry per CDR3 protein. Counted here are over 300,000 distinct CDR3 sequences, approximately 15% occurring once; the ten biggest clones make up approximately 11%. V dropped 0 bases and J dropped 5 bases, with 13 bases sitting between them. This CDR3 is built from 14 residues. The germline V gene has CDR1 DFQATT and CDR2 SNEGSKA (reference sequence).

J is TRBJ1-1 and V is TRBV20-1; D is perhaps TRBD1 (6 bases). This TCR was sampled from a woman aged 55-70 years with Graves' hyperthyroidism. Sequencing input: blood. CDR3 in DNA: TGCAGTGCTAGAGATCCCAGGGGTGGTACTGAAGCTTTCTTT. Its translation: CSARDPRGGTEAFF.